Presented here are 10 T cell receptor beta chains from one specimen sequenced in a study of T cell responses to AZD1222 COVID-19 vaccine. The table came from immunoSEQ multiplex PCR; TCRdb's copy has only in-frame clones and leaves some out. The sample yields over 100,000 clones, over 75% seen once. Sequencing used peripheral blood, obtained on day 0 of AZD1222 vaccination. All receptors come from an adult in good health.

The chain couples TRBV6-5 to TRBJ1-2, with D maybe TRBD1 (5 bases). This CDR3 region has 14 residues. Germline V gene lookup returns CDR1 MNHEY and CDR2 SVGAGI. V lost 0 bases and J lost 4, with 9 bases in between. The CDR3: CASSYSTGAYGYTF. The CDR3 region has the DNA TGTGCCAGCAGTTACTCTACCGGGGCCTATGGCTACACCTTC.

The gene calls are TRBV28 and TRBJ1-2; the D is unclear. The CDR3 has 13 amino acids. The germline gives CDR1 MDHEN, CDR2 SYDVKM. V lost 5 bases to trimming and J lost 4 bases, with 11 bases between them. The DNA of the CDR3 is TGTGCCAGCAGTCCTTTAGCGACCTATGGCTACACCTTC. Translated, it gives CASSPLATYGYTF.

The V and J genes are TRBV3-1 (or the pseudogene TRBV3-2) and TRBJ1-5; TRBD1 aligns across 9 bases. V lost 1 base and J lost 11; bases outside the gene matches: 6. Germline V gives CDR1 LGHDT, CDR2 YNNKEL (reference sequence). The CDR3 loop spans 14 amino acids. CDR3 nucleotides: TGTGCCAGCAGCCAAGGGACAGGGGAACGGGCCCAGCATTTT. Encoded protein: CASSQGTGERAQHF.

This clone was seen a single time. The rearrangement uses TRBV18 and TRBJ1-1, with a possible D match to TRBD1 (6 bases). The ends were cut back, 6 bases at V and 0 bases at J, with 11 bases in the middle. The germline V gene has CDR1 KGHSH and CDR2 LQKENI. The CDR3 loop spans 14 amino acids. The CDR3 bases are TGTGCCAGCTCTCCCGACAGGTTGAACACTGAAGCTTTCTTT. Translation gives CASSPDRLNTEAFF.

V is TRBV7-8 and J is TRBJ2-7; the match to TRBD2 covers 9 bases. Germline loops: CDR1 SGHVS, CDR2 FQNEAQ. The CDR3 extends over 17 amino acids. The V segment lost 4 bases and the J segment 3 bases; nucleotides outside the gene matches: 13. The CDR3 nucleotides are TGTGCCAGCAGCTCCAGCGGGGGGCTTTCTATGCTCTACGAGCAGTACTTC. It translates to CASSSSGGLSMLYEQYF.

V and J are TRBV7-7 and TRBJ2-5; 8 positions agree with TRBD1. The germline V gene encodes CDR1 SSHAT and CDR2 FNYEAQ (reference sequence). The junction had 4 bases not matched to a gene; V was cut back by 5 bases and J by 5 bases. The CDR3 extends over 13 amino acids. The DNA for the CDR3 is TGTGCCAGCAGCAAGACAGGGGCGGAGACCCAGTACTTC. It yields the protein CASSKTGAETQYF. The full variable domain, rest sourced from reference TRBV7-7 and TRBJ2-5, is GAGVSQSPRYKVTKRGQDVTLRCDPISSHATLYWYQQALGQGPEFLTYFNYEAQPDKSGLPSDRFSAERPEGSISTLTIQRTEQRDSAMYRCASSKTGAETQYFGPGTRLLVL.

This clone was counted between two and nine times. Other DNA sequences of this sample code for an identical CDR3. The chain has TRBV6-2 or TRBV6-3 and TRBJ2-2; D is undetermined. Trimming took off 6 bases at V and 2 bases at J, with 4 bases between the two ends. Germline assignment: CDR1 MNHEY and CDR2 SVGEGT. The CDR3 extends over 12 amino acids. Here the CDR3 DNA reads TGTGCCAGCAGCTCTAACACCGGGGAGCTGTTTTTT. It translates to CASSSNTGELFF.

This sequence joins TRBV6-4 and TRBJ1-5; D is undetermined. The V and J ends lost 6 bases and 0 bases respectively, with 12 bases between them. The CDR3 covers 15 residues. Germline CDR1 is MRHNA and CDR2 is SNTAGT. As DNA, the CDR3 is TGTGCCAGCAGCCGGACTTTGTATAGCAATCAGCCCCAGCATTTT. Amino acids: CASSRTLYSNQPQHF.

V is TRBV4-1 and J is TRBJ2-7, with 8 bases aligning to TRBD1. The V segment lost 2 bases and the J segment 0 bases; nucleotides outside the gene matches: 6. CDR1 MGHRA and CDR2 YSYEKL come from the germline V gene. The CDR3 extends over 16 amino acids. CDR3 amino acids: CASSQPRDRNSYEQYF. The CDR3 DNA reads as TGCGCCAGCAGCCAACCTCGGGACAGGAACTCCTACGAGCAGTACTTC.

V usage is TRBV9 and J usage is TRBJ1-4; TRBD1 aligns across 9 bases. V was pared by 8 bases and J by 6 bases, with 17 bases of the junction left unmatched. Germline V CDR1 and CDR2: SGDLS, YYNGEE. CDR3 length equals 17 residues. CDR3 in DNA: TGTGCCAGACGCCATATCCGGGACAGGGAGTTTTATGAAAAACTGTTTTTT. This encodes CARRHIRDREFYEKLFF.